This entry is about one T cell receptor (beta chain). As yet, its antigen is unknown. The CDR3 consists of 17 residues. Germline V gene sequence: CDR1 SEHNR, CDR2 FQNEAQ (reference sequence). The ends were cut back, 5 bases at V and 2 bases at J, with 21 bases in the middle. TCRdb re-analysed the 5' RACE reads in MiXCR, keeping a single row per CDR3 protein. The data hold approximately 150,000 distinct CDR3 sequences, with 44% observed a single time. This sample is drawn from a study of CD8 T cells in ankylosing spondylitis. Broader study findings: Researchers reportedly found disease-linked clones significantly enriched in matched ankylosing spondylitis synovial fluid. Disease-linked clones, CD8+, were relatively rare in peripheral blood.

V gene TRBV7-9 combines with J gene TRBJ1-2; no clear D. Sequencing was carried out using synovial fluid, either unsorted or a sorted T cell fraction (not recorded which). The clonotype originates from a male donor with ankylosing spondylitis. CDR3 DNA: TGTGCCAGCAGCGAATGGTTGACGGTTTTAAAGAACTATGGCTACACCTTC. Its protein product is CASSEWLTVLKNYGYTF.